This TCR beta chain was sequenced in a study of CD8+CD57+ T cells in acquired aplastic anemia (dated by TCRdb to 2016 to 2019). Regarding the research as a whole: A mean of about 3.2 ug of DNA, ranging from roughly 0.18 to 30 ug, was extracted from sorted CD4+ and CD8+ cells. A CD8+CD57+ expansion meant a frequency higher than the mean frequency seen in healthy subjects.

Profiling of TCR beta VDJ combinations and CDR3 sequences used genomic DNA as the template. An Illumina HiSeq 2000 was the platform used for TCR repertoire sequencing. Turning to the authors' computational methods: Repertoires were assessed using TRBV/TRBJ rearrangement plots, CDR3 size and DJ length profiles, and Simpson's diversity index. The immunodominant clone was defined as the most abundant DNA sequence in deep sequencing data. CDR3 amino acid sequences were checked for sharing between subjects and were compared against published repertoires and the VDJdb database. Using fastp trimming at Q25 and MiXCR clonotype assembly, TCRdb reanalyzed the public sequencing data and kept in-frame beta chains. When rows share a CDR3 protein, they turn into one entry using the most common DNA and genes. Clone size and V and J calls follow TCRdb, not the original study. The sample table contains approximately 180,000 distinct CDR3 sequences; only one count was recorded for 48% of them. The top ten hold about 1.7% of the sample.

Worth noting for this clonotype: What antigen it recognizes has not been identified. Per-base quality was not reported, and no clone a single base away is much larger than it.

Points the paper makes about the study in general: No significant difference in CD8+ Simpson's diversity was found between patients and healthy controls (P=0.060). Around 31 CD8+ CDR3 sequences were shared between patients and controls but appeared highly expressed in patients and within their immunodominant clones.

The cysteine opens and the phenylalanine closes a CDR3 of 14 amino acids. Only the CDR3 part of the read is kept: 42 bases, read in frame from the first base. As encoded in the germline V gene, CDR1 is SNHLY while CDR2 is FYNNEI. Trimmed from V: 5 bases; trimmed from J: 4 bases; junction bases lacking a gene match: 4. Flow cytometry had shown CD8+CD57+ cell expansion in the patients selected for sequencing. Every patient had a diagnosis of severe acquired aplastic anemia based on International Study of Aplastic Anemia and Agranulocytosis and Camitta criteria. Patients had received no therapy at the time of blood sampling. The study deep-sequenced TCR repertoires of sorted CD4+ and CD8+ blood T cells from severe aplastic anemia patients and healthy subjects. Patients were enrolled in the USA under clinicaltrials.gov protocols 00001620, 01623167, 00001397, 00071045, 00081523 and 00961064. Ficoll-Paque density gradient centrifugation was used to isolate peripheral blood mononuclear cells. Before DNA extraction, CD4+ and CD8+ T cells were sorted by FACS or by magnetic beads.

This TCR was sampled from a human donor with aplastic anemia. What was sequenced was sorted CD4+, CD8+, or CD8+CD57+ T cells (not recorded which) from PBMCs. The chain is made from TRBV2 and TRBJ2-1; TRBD1 aligns with 8 central bases. The nucleotide sequence reads TGTGCCAGCAGTCGCCAGGGGGCTTACAATGAGCAGTTCTTC. It encodes CASSRQGAYNEQFF. Reference TRBV2 and TRBJ2-1 proteins supply the regions before and after the CDR3; the full variable domain is: EPEVTQTPSHQVTQMGQEVILRCVPISNHLYFYWYRQILGQKVEFLVSFYNNEISEKSEIFDDQFSVERPDGSNFTLKIRSTKLEDSAMYFCASSRQGAYNEQFFGPGTRLTVL.